Each of the 26 T cell receptor beta chains below was sequenced from the same sample in a study of blood T cells in healthy people across ages. A J-beta primer mix and a sample-barcoded 5' primer were used in a second PCR of roughly 6 to 11 cycles. TCRdb independently ran MiXCR on the 5' RACE reads; one entry per CDR3 protein. The profile covers about 970,000 distinct CDR3 sequences, with just over 50% appearing a single time and 20% to 25% taken by the ten largest. The sample was blood. Receptors were obtained from a woman aged 55-75 years in good health.

This chain uses TRBV5-1 with TRBJ2-7; TRBD2 matches 15 bases. The J call may be incorrect, as the DNA end agrees better with TRBJ2-5. Germline loops: CDR1 SGHRS, CDR2 YFSETQ. This CDR3 comprises 16 residues. The CDR3 bases are TGCGCCAGCAGCGGGGGACTAGCGGGAGGCAAAGAGACCCAGTACTTC. Translating gives CASSGGLAGGKETQYF.

Concerning this clonotype: At one end, the junction sequence differs from germline, possibly due to a read error. This sequence joins TRBV4-2 and TRBJ2-7; 8 bases are a match to TRBD1. Per the germline V gene, CDR1 is LGHNA and CDR2 is YNFKEQ. This CDR3 is built from 16 residues. The CDR3 coding sequence is TGTGCCAGCAGCCAAGCTGGACAGGGATCAGCCTACGAGCGGTACTTC. It is translated as CASSQAGQGSAYERYF.

This clonotype came up a few times. The CDR3 is CASWETSGITDTQYF. DNA of the CDR3: TGTGCCAGCTGGGAGACTAGCGGGATCACAGATACGCAGTATTTT. V is TRBV2 and J is TRBJ2-3, with 11 bases that match TRBD2. This CDR3 region has 15 residues. Germline V lookup: CDR1 SNHLY, CDR2 FYNNEI. V lost 8 bases and J lost 2; bases outside the gene matches: 6.

The chain employs TRBV7-2 and TRBJ1-1; a weak D match, TRBD1 (6 bases). V was shortened by 5 bases and J by 1 base, with 17 bases between the two germline ends. Germline-derived CDR1 and CDR2 are SGHTA and FQGNSA. The CDR3 has 16 residues. Here the CDR3 reads CASSPLFRGANTEAFF. The CDR3 DNA follows: TGTGCCAGCAGCCCCCTGTTCCGGGGGGCGAACACTGAAGCTTTCTTT.

This sequence joins TRBV5-1 and TRBJ2-1; D tentatively reads TRBD1 or TRBD2 (5 bases each). Trimming cost V 0 bases and J 3 bases, with 25 bases left between them. From germline, CDR1 is SGHRS and CDR2 YFSETQ. The CDR3 runs 20 residues. The CDR3 DNA follows: TGCGCCAGCAGCTTGGGTAGACTCCCAAAAGACGGGGACCTCTACAATGAGCAGTTCTTC. This translates into CASSLGRLPKDGDLYNEQFF. Complete variable domain (other parts from reference TRBV5-1 and TRBJ2-1): KAGVTQTPRYLIKTRGQQVTLSCSPISGHRSVSWYQQTPGQGLQFLFEYFSETQRNKGNFPGRFSGRQFSNSRSEMNVSTLELGDSALYLCASSLGRLPKDGDLYNEQFFGPGTRLTVL.

The chain has TRBV4-1 and TRBJ2-1, with D possibly TRBD1 on 5 matching bases. The CDR3 contains 16 residues. The ends were cut back, 3 bases at V and 3 bases at J, with 15 bases in the middle. Germline V gene data show CDR1 as MGHRA and CDR2 as YSYEKL. CDR3 residues: CASSQYTGKNYNEQFF. CDR3 in DNA: TGCGCCAGCAGCCAGTATACAGGAAAAAACTACAATGAGCAGTTCTTC.

The CDR3 region has the DNA TGTGCCAGCAGTGTGGTCAGGTACTACGAGCAGTACTTC. Its translation is CASSVVRYYEQYF. The genes are TRBV2 and TRBJ2-7, with D unresolved. Germline-derived CDR1 and CDR2 are SNHLY and FYNNEI. Trimming left V 4 bases short and J 3 bases short, with 10 bases between. The CDR3 has 13 residues.

The V and J genes are TRBV6-2 or TRBV6-3 and TRBJ2-5; tentatively, D is TRBD1 (6 bases). Trimming removed 5 bases at V and 11 bases at J, with 21 bases between. Germline V gene lookup returns CDR1 MNHEY and CDR2 SVGEGT. The CDR3 runs 14 residues. The CDR3 DNA reads TGTGCCAGCAGTAACCCCCTGGGGGCGCATGAGCAGTACTTC. Translated, it gives CASSNPLGAHEQYF.

The rearrangement uses TRBV27 and TRBJ1-2, with D possibly being TRBD1 (5 bases). The germline gives CDR1 MNHEY, CDR2 SMNVEV (reference sequence). The V gene lost 6 bases and the J gene lost 4 bases, with 12 bases spanning the gap. The length of the CDR3 is 13 residues. CDR3 in DNA: TGTGCCAGCAGCTGGGGGGGTACCTATGGCTACACCTTC. It encodes CASSWGGTYGYTF.

Only a few counts were recorded for this clonotype. The chain carries TRBV29-1 and TRBJ2-5; 10 bases agree with TRBD1. The CDR3 extends over 13 amino acids. Germline V lookup: CDR1 SQVTM, CDR2 ANQGSEA. Trimming removed 6 bases from V and 5 bases from J; junction bases left unmatched: 6. The CDR3 loop reads CSVQGQGWETQYF. The CDR3 DNA reads as TGCAGCGTACAGGGACAGGGGTGGGAGACCCAGTACTTC.

This clonotype was seen just once. The chain links TRBV28 to TRBJ2-7; TRBD1 is a possible D gene (5 bases). The germline gives CDR1 MDHEN, CDR2 SYDVKM. V shed 4 bases and J shed 2 bases, with 15 bases lying between them. The length of the CDR3 is 15 residues. This CDR3 reads CASSSRGTGAYEQYF. CDR3 DNA: TGTGCCAGCAGTTCTCGCGGTACAGGAGCCTACGAGCAGTACTTC.

The chain recombines TRBV5-1 with TRBJ2-4; 7 nucleotides agree with TRBD1. The J call is doubtful: the DNA matches TRBJ2-7 better. Germline V gives CDR1 SGHRS, CDR2 YFSETQ. The CDR3 runs to 15 residues. The CDR3 sequence is CASSRPGTASLEQYF. Written as DNA, the CDR3 is TGCGCCAGCAGCCGGCCAGGGACAGCATCCCTCGAGCAGTACTTC.

The rearrangement uses TRBV2 and TRBJ2-7, with 14 bases lining up with TRBD2. The CDR3 is 16 residues long. The germline gives CDR1 SNHLY, CDR2 FYNNEI. J lost 3 bases, V lost 3 bases, and 4 bases had no gene match. This CDR3 reads CASSDETSGRDYEQYF. The CDR3 nucleotides are TGTGCCAGCAGTGATGAGACTAGCGGGAGGGACTACGAGCAGTACTTC.

V and J are TRBV3-1 and TRBJ2-7; 7 bases are a match to TRBD2. Germline CDR1 and CDR2: LGHDT and YNNKEL (reference sequence). The V segment lost 2 bases and the J segment 4 bases; nucleotides outside the gene matches: 14. The CDR3 has 17 amino acids. The CDR3 region is CASSQLRKGLKGYEQYF. CDR3 bases: TGTGCCAGCAGCCAACTGCGAAAGGGACTAAAGGGGTACGAGCAGTACTTC.

The J gene is TRBJ1-5, the V gene TRBV12-3 or TRBV12-4; D call uncertain. There are 14 residues in the CDR3. V was pared by 4 bases and J by 2 bases, with 9 bases between. This CDR3 is CASSWTDGNQPQHF. CDR3 in DNA: TGTGCCAGCAGTTGGACTGATGGCAATCAGCCCCAGCATTTT.

This clonotype was counted only a few times. The J gene is TRBJ2-5, the V gene TRBV5-4, with 7 bases fitting TRBD1. The germline V gene has CDR1 SGHNT and CDR2 YYREEE (reference sequence). This CDR3 contains 15 residues. V gave up 4 bases and J gave up 7 bases; unmatched junction bases: 13. The CDR3 DNA reads TGTGCCAGCAGCAACGGGAATACAGGGGTGGGGACCCAGTACTTC. It is translated as CASSNGNTGVGTQYF.

This clonotype was seen only a few times. The chain employs TRBV2 and TRBJ2-7; TRBD1 aligns across 8 bases. CDR1 SNHLY and CDR2 FYNNEI come from the germline V gene. CDR3 length: 14 amino acids. Unmatched junction bases numbered 8, after V lost 7 bases and J lost 3 bases. The CDR3 loop is CASTQGGTGYEQYF. The DNA of the CDR3 is TGTGCCAGCACACAGGGCGGGACAGGCTACGAGCAGTACTTC.

This clonotype was picked up a small number of times. The gene calls are TRBV20-1 and TRBJ2-6, with TRBD1 matching over 10 bases. The CDR3 extends over 17 amino acids. CDR1 is DFQATT, CDR2 SNEGSKA, per germline (reference sequence). The V segment lost 5 bases and the J segment 0 bases; nucleotides outside the gene matches: 7. The CDR3 is CSAFGQGDYSGANVLTF. CDR3 nucleotides: TGCAGTGCTTTCGGACAGGGGGACTACTCTGGGGCCAACGTCCTGACTTTC.

The chain has TRBV6-1 and TRBJ2-7, with D perhaps TRBD1 (5 bases). The V gene lost 4 bases and the J gene lost 0 bases, with 13 bases spanning the gap. Germline CDR1 is MNHNS and CDR2 is SASEGT. The CDR3 loop spans 15 amino acids. DNA of the CDR3: TGTGCCAGCAGTGTAAGGGGCTCTATCTCCTACGAGCAGTACTTC. It specifies CASSVRGSISYEQYF.

This clonotype has more than one count but fewer than ten. The rearrangement joins TRBV15 to TRBJ1-2, with TRBD1 identical over 7 bases. With 0 bases clipped from V and 4 bases from J, the junction kept 5 bases outside the gene matches. Germline CDR1 LNHNV, CDR2 YYDKDF (reference sequence). The CDR3 is 15 amino acids. CDR3 bases: TGTGCCACCAGCAGAGAAGGAGGGGGCTTCTATGGCTACACCTTC. Protein: CATSREGGGFYGYTF.

This clonotype was counted only a few times. V is TRBV18 and J is TRBJ2-3; D possibly corresponds to TRBD2 (5 bases). The germline gives CDR1 KGHSH, CDR2 LQKENI. The CDR3 is made up of 15 amino acids. Trimming took 2 bases from V and 3 from J, leaving 12 bases between them. The CDR3 DNA is TGTGCCAGCTCACCAAGCTTCGGGGTAACAGATACGCAGTATTTT. This sequence encodes CASSPSFGVTDTQYF.

CDR3 nucleotides: TGTGCCACCAGTGACCCAACCGAAAACTCCTACAATGAGCAGTTCTTC. It is translated as CATSDPTENSYNEQFF. V gene TRBV24-1 combines with J gene TRBJ2-1; D unclear. The length of the CDR3 is 16 residues. V was trimmed by 4 bases and J by 0 bases, leaving 12 bases between them. CDR1 and CDR2 from the germline V gene are KGHDR and SFDVKD.

This clonotype was observed many times. The chain couples TRBV5-1 to TRBJ2-7; D not certain. Between the trimmed V and J ends, which lost 0 bases and 3 bases, there was a span of 10 bases. Germline assignment: CDR1 SGHRS and CDR2 YFSETQ. The CDR3 loop spans 14 amino acids. The CDR3, as DNA: TGCGCCAGCAGCTTGGGCCAAGGGATCTACGAGCAGTACTTC. Residues: CASSLGQGIYEQYF. The full variable domain, rest sourced from reference TRBV5-1 and TRBJ2-7, is KAGVTQTPRYLIKTRGQQVTLSCSPISGHRSVSWYQQTPGQGLQFLFEYFSETQRNKGNFPGRFSGRQFSNSRSEMNVSTLELGDSALYLCASSLGQGIYEQYFGPGTRLTVT.

V usage is TRBV12-3 or TRBV12-4 and J usage is TRBJ2-2, with D perhaps matching TRBD1 (6 bases). Deletions cut 7 bases from V and 7 bases from J, with 19 bases between. The CDR3 runs 15 residues. CDR3 in amino acids: CASTPTAGAVGELFF. The CDR3 nucleotides are TGTGCCAGCACTCCAACGGCAGGGGCGGTCGGGGAGCTGTTTTTT.

This clonotype was counted only a few times. The CDR3 region has the DNA TGTGCCAGCAGCTCCCGGGACAGCCCTAGCTCTGGGGCCAACGTCCTGACTTTC. This codes for CASSSRDSPSSGANVLTF. The V call is TRBV7-9, the J call TRBJ2-6; TRBD1 agrees at 7 bases. The CDR3 runs to 18 residues. V lost 4 bases, J lost 0 bases, and 9 bases stayed unmatched. CDR1 is SEHNR and CDR2 is FQNEAQ in the germline V gene (reference sequence).

Concerning this clonotype itself: The junction differs from germline at one of its ends, possibly a read error. This chain joins TRBV11-2 and TRBJ2-1; 7 nucleotides match TRBD1. The CDR3 totals 14 residues. CDR1 and CDR2 (germline): SGHAT, FQNNGV. CDR3 sequence reads: CASSFTGAGNEQFF. CDR3 bases: TGTGCCAGTAGCTTCACAGGGGCGGGTAATGAGCAGTTCTTC.